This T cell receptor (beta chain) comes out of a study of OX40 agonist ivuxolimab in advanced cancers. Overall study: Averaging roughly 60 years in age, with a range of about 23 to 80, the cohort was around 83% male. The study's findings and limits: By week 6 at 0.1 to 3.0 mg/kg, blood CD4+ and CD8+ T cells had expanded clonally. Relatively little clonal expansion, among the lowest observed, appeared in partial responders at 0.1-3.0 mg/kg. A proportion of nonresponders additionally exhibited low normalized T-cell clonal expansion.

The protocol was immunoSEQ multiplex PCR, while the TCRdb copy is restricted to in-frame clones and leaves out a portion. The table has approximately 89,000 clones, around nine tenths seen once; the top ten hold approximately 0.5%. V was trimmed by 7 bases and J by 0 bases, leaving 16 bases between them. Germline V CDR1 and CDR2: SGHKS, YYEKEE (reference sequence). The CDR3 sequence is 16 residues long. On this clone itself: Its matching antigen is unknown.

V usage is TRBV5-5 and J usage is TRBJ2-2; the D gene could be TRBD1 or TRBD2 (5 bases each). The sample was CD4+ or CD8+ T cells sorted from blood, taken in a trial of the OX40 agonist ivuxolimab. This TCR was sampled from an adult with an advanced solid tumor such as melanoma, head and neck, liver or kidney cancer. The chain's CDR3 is CASGDRLNPNTGELFF. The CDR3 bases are TGTGCCAGCGGGGACCGCCTAAACCCGAACACCGGGGAGCTGTTTTTT.